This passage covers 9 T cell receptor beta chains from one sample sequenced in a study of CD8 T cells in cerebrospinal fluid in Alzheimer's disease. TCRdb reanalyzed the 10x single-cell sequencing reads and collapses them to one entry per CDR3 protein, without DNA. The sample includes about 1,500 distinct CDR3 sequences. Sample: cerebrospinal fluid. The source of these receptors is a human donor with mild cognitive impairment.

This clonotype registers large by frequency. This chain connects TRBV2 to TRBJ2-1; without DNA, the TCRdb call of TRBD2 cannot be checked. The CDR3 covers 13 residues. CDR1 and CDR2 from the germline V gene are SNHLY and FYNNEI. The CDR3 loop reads CASALSSYNEQFF.

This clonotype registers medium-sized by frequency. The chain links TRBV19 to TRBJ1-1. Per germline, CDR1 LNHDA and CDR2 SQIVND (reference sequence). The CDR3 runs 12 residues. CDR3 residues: CASSIGRTEAFF.

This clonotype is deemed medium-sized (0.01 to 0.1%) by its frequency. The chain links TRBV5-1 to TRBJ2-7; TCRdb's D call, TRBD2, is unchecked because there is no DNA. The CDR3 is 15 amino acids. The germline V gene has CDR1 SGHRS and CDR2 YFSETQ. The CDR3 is CASGGVAGESYEQYF.

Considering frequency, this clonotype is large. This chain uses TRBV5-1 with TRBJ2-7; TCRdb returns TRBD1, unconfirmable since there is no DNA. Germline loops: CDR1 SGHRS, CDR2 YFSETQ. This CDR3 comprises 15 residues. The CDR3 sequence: CASSTDRGPLYEQYF. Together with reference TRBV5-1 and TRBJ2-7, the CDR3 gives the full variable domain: KAGVTQTPRYLIKTRGQQVTLSCSPISGHRSVSWYQQTPGQGLQFLFEYFSETQRNKGNFPGRFSGRQFSNSRSEMNVSTLELGDSALYLCASSTDRGPLYEQYFGPGTRLTVT.

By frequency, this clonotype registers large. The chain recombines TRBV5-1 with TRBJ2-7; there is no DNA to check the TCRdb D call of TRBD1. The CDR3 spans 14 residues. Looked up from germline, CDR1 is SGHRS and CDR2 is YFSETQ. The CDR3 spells CASSLVGGGDEQYF. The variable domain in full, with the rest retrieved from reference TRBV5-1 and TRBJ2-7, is KAGVTQTPRYLIKTRGQQVTLSCSPISGHRSVSWYQQTPGQGLQFLFEYFSETQRNKGNFPGRFSGRQFSNSRSEMNVSTLELGDSALYLCASSLVGGGDEQYFGPGTRLTVT.

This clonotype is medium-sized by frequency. The CDR3 loop reads CASSSPDRGIGEETQYF. This sequence joins TRBV2 and TRBJ2-5; without DNA, the TCRdb call of TRBD1 cannot be checked. This CDR3 has 17 residues. Looked up from germline, CDR1 is SNHLY and CDR2 is FYNNEI. Looking up the rest from reference TRBV2 and TRBJ2-5 gives the full variable domain: EPEVTQTPSHQVTQMGQEVILRCVPISNHLYFYWYRQILGQKVEFLVSFYNNEISEKSEIFDDQFSVERPDGSNFTLKIRSTKLEDSAMYFCASSSPDRGIGEETQYFGPGTRLLVL.

CDR3 loop: CASKLGGPQTQYF. This chain links TRBV6-6 with TRBJ2-5; without DNA, the TCRdb call of TRBD1 cannot be checked. This CDR3 is 13 amino acids long. Per the germline V gene, CDR1 is MNHNY and CDR2 is SVGAGI (reference sequence).

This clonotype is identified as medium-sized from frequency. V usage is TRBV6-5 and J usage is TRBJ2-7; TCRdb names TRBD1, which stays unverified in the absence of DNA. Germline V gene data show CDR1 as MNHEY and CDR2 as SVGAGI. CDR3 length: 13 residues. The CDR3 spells CASSPYRGYEQYF.

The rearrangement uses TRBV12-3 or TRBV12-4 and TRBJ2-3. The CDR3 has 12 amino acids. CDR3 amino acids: CASAWLADTQYF.